These T cell receptor beta chains were read from a single sample in a study of identical twins' blood T cells. From the 5' RACE reads, TCRdb called clonotypes with MiXCR, one entry per CDR3 protein. The sample holds fewer than 450,000 distinct CDR3 sequences, about 28% seen once. The sequenced material came from PBMCs. All receptors come from a woman aged 18-49 years in good health. Both conserved end residues are part of each CDR3. Each record gives: J gene, clone size, V gene, D gene, CDR3 DNA, CDR3 protein. D genes are given only for firm matches. Clone size appears in some rows only: once, few, many, or a class for an expanded clone.

TRBJ2-5 | - | TRBV2 | - | TGTGCCAGCAGCCAGCGGAGACAAGAGACCCAGTACTTC | CASSQRRQETQYF
TRBJ2-1 | many | TRBV7-2 | TRBD2 | TGTGCCAGCAGCCGGACTAGTCGGGGTGAGCAGTTCTTC | CASSRTSRGEQFF
TRBJ2-1 | few | TRBV11-2 | TRBD2 | TGTGCCAGCAGCTTCCTTAGCGGGGGACCTTACAATGAGCAGTTCTTC | CASSFLSGGPYNEQFF
TRBJ1-2 | few | TRBV7-8 | TRBD1 | TGTGCCAGCAGCCCCTCGCAGGCGACAGGGGGTGGAAACTATGGCTACACCTTC | CASSPSQATGGGNYGYTF
TRBJ1-1 | - | TRBV5-1 | - | TGCGCCAGCAGCTTCGGTGACGGACCCTTGAACACTGAAGCTTTCTTT | CASSFGDGPLNTEAFF
TRBJ1-5 | - | TRBV5-5 | - | TGTGCCAGCAGCTTGCAGGCAGGGAATCAGCCCCAGCATTTT | CASSLQAGNQPQHF
TRBJ2-1 | - | TRBV6-5 | TRBD1 | TGTGCCAGCAGCCTAAAGGGACAGCCCTTCAATGAGCAGTTCTTC | CASSLKGQPFNEQFF
TRBJ1-2 | once | TRBV7-9 | TRBD1 | TGTGCCAGCAGATCCTCCGGGACAGCTACTAACTATGGCTACACCTTC | CASRSSGTATNYGYTF
TRBJ1-4 | - | TRBV5-1 | - | TGCGCCAGCAGCTCAGACCTGGGGAATGAAAAACTGTTTTTT | CASSSDLGNEKLFF
TRBJ2-2 | - | TRBV19 | - | TGTGCCAGTAGGCAGAACGCCGGGGAGCTGTTTTTT | CASRQNAGELFF
TRBJ1-2 | few | TRBV7-2 | TRBD1 | TGTGCCAGCAGCTTAGTGTCAGGGGGATCCTATGGCTACACCTTC | CASSLVSGGSYGYTF
TRBJ1-4 | - | TRBV7-2 | - | TGTGCCAGCAGCAAATGGGGACCGAATGAAAAACTGTTTTTT | CASSKWGPNEKLFF
TRBJ2-2 | - | TRBV12-5 | TRBD1 | TGTGCTAGTGGTCCCGGACAGGTAGACACCGGGGAGCTGTTTTTT | CASGPGQVDTGELFF